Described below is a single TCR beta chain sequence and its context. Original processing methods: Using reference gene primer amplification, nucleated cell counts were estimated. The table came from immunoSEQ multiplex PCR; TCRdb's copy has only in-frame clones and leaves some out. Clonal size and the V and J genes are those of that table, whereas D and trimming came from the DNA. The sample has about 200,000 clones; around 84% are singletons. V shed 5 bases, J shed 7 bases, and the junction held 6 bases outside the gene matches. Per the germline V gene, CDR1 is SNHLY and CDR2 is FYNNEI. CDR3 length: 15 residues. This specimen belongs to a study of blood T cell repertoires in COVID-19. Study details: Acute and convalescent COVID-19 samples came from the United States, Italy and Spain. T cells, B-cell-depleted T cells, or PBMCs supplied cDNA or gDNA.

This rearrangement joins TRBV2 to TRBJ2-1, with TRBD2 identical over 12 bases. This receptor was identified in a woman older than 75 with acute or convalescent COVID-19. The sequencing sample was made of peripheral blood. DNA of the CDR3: TGTGCCAGCAGTCCACTAGCGGGAGGTTGGAATGAGCAGTTCTTC. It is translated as CASSPLAGGWNEQFF.